A selection of T cell receptor beta chains follows, all from one sample in a study of cytomegalovirus exposure and HLA in healthy donors. Assay used: immunoSEQ multiplex PCR; TCRdb lists only in-frame clones, some missing. The table includes approximately 130,000 clones, about two thirds detected once. The sample consisted of PBMCs. These receptors originate from a woman in her fifties or sixties in good health and CMV-seropositive. Each CDR3 is given with its conserved first and last residue. Fields, in order: clone size, D gene, J gene, V gene, CDR3 protein, CDR3 DNA. The D gene is left open where the match is weak. Only some rows state a clone size, as once, few, many or a class for expanded clones.

.,.,TRBJ2-5,TRBV20-1,CSGRATETQYF,TGCAGTGGAAGAGCGACGGAGACCCAGTACTTC
.,.,TRBJ1-2,TRBV5-6,CASSLDRVGGGYTF,TGTGCCAGCAGCTTGGACAGGGTAGGGGGTGGCTACACCTTC
.,.,TRBJ1-2,TRBV23-1,CASSQGGGVPNYGYTF,TGCGCCAGCAGTCAAGGTGGGGGCGTCCCCAACTATGGCTACACCTTC
.,.,TRBJ1-1,TRBV25-1,CASSGEMNTEAFF,TGTGCCAGCAGTGGGGAGATGAACACTGAAGCTTTCTTT
.,.,TRBJ2-7,TRBV2,CAINSRGGDEQYF,TGTGCCATCAATAGTCGCGGGGGCGACGAGCAGTACTTC
.,.,TRBJ1-2,TRBV2,CASSEWAGLYGYTF,TGTGCCAGCAGTGAATGGGCAGGCCTCTATGGCTACACCTTC
few,.,TRBJ1-1,TRBV5-4,CASSLSNMNTEAFF,TGTGCCAGCAGCTTATCGAACATGAACACTGAAGCTTTCTTT
few,TRBD2,TRBJ2-1,TRBV10-1,CASSPAPRTSLSNEQFF,TGCGCCAGCAGCCCTGCCCCAAGGACTAGTCTGAGCAATGAGCAGTTCTTC
.,.,TRBJ2-7,TRBV4-1,CASSQEGARLKF,TGCGCCAGCAGCCAAGAGGGGGCCAGGCTGAAGTTC
few,.,TRBJ2-7,TRBV11-3,CASSLHGGPSYEQYF,TGTGCCAGCAGCTTACACGGGGGGCCTTCCTACGAGCAGTACTTC
.,.,TRBJ2-1,TRBV4-1,CASSQDPLSPYNEQFF,TGCGCCAGCAGCCAAGATCCTCTGAGCCCCTACAATGAGCAGTTCTTC
.,.,TRBJ1-6,TRBV6-1,CASSEAGRTNQRALHF,TGTGCCAGCAGTGAAGCGGGCAGGACGAATCAGAGGGCCCTCCACTTT
.,TRBD1,TRBJ2-6,TRBV4-1,CASSHPRVGGRSSGANVLTF,TGCGCCAGCAGCCATCCCAGAGTAGGGGGCCGAAGCTCTGGGGCCAACGTCCTGACTTTC
.,.,TRBJ2-1,TRBV6-4,CASSDSRKQFF,TGTGCCAGCAGTGACTCCAGGAAGCAGTTCTTC
few,TRBD1,TRBJ2-7,TRBV11-3,CASSTGQDKSYEQYF,TGTGCCAGCAGCACAGGACAGGACAAATCCTACGAGCAGTACTTC
few,.,TRBJ2-1,TRBV11-2,CASILGGERNEQFF,TGTGCCAGCATCCTAGGAGGGGAGAGGAATGAGCAGTTCTTC
.,.,TRBJ1-2,TRBV29-1,CSSTNEAGANYGYTF,TGCAGCTCAACGAACGAGGCAGGGGCTAACTATGGCTACACCTTC
few,.,TRBJ1-1,TRBV19,CASGWGRLNTEAFF,TGTGCCAGTGGTTGGGGCAGGCTGAACACTGAAGCTTTCTTT
.,.,TRBJ1-1,TRBV7-9,CASSTTRVRISNTEAFF,TGTGCCAGCAGCACGACCCGGGTCCGAATCTCTAACACTGAAGCTTTCTTT
.,.,TRBJ2-7,TRBV11-1,CASSDTGYYEQYF,TGTGCCAGCAGCGATACAGGGTACTACGAGCAGTACTTC
.,.,TRBJ1-1,TRBV7-9,CASSVQVMNTEAFF,TGTGCCAGCAGCGTACAGGTAATGAACACTGAAGCTTTCTTT
.,.,TRBJ1-4,TRBV18,CASSPDTGYNEKLFF,TGTGCCAGCTCACCAGACACAGGGTACAATGAAAAACTGTTTTTT
.,TRBD1,TRBJ1-2,TRBV7-2,CASSPQGGYGYTF,TGTGCCAGCAGCCCTCAGGGGGGATATGGCTACACCTTC
.,.,TRBJ1-1,TRBV7-8,CASSFSRGGGDTEAFF,TGTGCCAGCAGCTTCTCCCGCGGGGGAGGGGACACTGAAGCTTTCTTT
few,.,TRBJ2-5,TRBV5-4,CATQLFEDQYF,TGTGCCACCCAGCTATTCGAGGACCAGTACTTC
.,.,TRBJ2-4,TRBV9,CASGPWRQKNIQYF,TGTGCCAGCGGCCCCTGGAGGCAGAAAAACATTCAGTACTTC
once,TRBD1,TRBJ1-4,TRBV5-1,CASSQGQAMDEKLFF,TGCGCCAGCAGCCAAGGACAGGCAATGGATGAAAAACTGTTTTTT
.,.,TRBJ1-1,TRBV7-8,CASSSRLLNTEAFF,TGTGCCAGCAGCTCCAGGCTCCTGAACACTGAAGCTTTCTTT
.,TRBD2,TRBJ2-5,TRBV5-4,CASSYSGGGETQYF,TGTGCCAGCAGCTATAGCGGGGGGGGAGAGACCCAGTACTTC
few,.,TRBJ2-7,TRBV6-5,CASRRTPYEQYF,TGTGCCAGCAGAAGGACACCCTACGAGCAGTACTTC
.,TRBD1,TRBJ1-5,TRBV7-8,CASSLDRGLHQPQHF,TGTGCCAGCAGCTTAGACAGGGGGTTACATCAGCCCCAGCATTTT
.,.,TRBJ1-6,TRBV7-9,CASSLSGDASPLHF,TGTGCCAGCAGCTTATCAGGGGATGCTTCACCCCTCCACTTT
.,.,TRBJ2-7,TRBV6-1,CASFPGISYEQYF,TGTGCCAGCTTCCCAGGTATCTCCTACGAGCAGTACTTC
.,.,TRBJ1-2,TRBV6-5,CASSYNRETNYGYTF,TGTGCCAGCAGTTATAATCGCGAGACTAACTATGGCTACACCTTC
.,.,TRBJ1-6,TRBV2,CASSLLELTPTSYNSPLHF,TGTGCCAGCAGCCTCCTTGAACTGACACCCACCTCCTATAATTCACCCCTCCACTTT
.,.,TRBJ2-7,TRBV28,CASSLEISYEQYF,TGTGCCAGCAGTTTGGAGATCTCCTACGAGCAGTACTTC
.,TRBD1,TRBJ2-5,TRBV6-5,CASSYGTEETQYF,TGTGCCAGCAGTTACGGGACAGAAGAGACCCAGTACTTC
.,TRBD2,TRBJ2-3,TRBV7-2,CASSLVAGAITDTQYF,TGTGCCAGCAGCTTAGTAGCGGGGGCCATCACAGATACGCAGTATTTT
.,.,TRBJ1-3,TRBV5-8,CASSLDLWTGISSGNTIYF,TGTGCCAGCAGCTTGGACCTATGGACCGGGATAAGCTCTGGAAACACCATATATTTT
.,TRBD1,TRBJ1-1,TRBV5-1,CASSYPDRDLMNTEAFF,TGCGCCAGCAGCTATCCGGACAGGGACCTCATGAACACTGAAGCTTTCTTT
.,.,TRBJ1-6,TRBV6-5,CASSHPRAYNSPLHF,TGTGCCAGCAGTCACCCGCGGGCCTATAATTCACCCCTCCACTTT
.,TRBD2,TRBJ2-7,TRBV19,CASSISGVEQYF,TGTGCCAGTAGTATAAGCGGGGTCGAGCAGTACTTC
few,.,TRBJ1-4,TRBV2,CASSEPATNEKLFF,TGTGCCAGCAGTGAGCCAGCAACTAATGAAAAACTGTTTTTT
.,.,TRBJ2-6,TRBV18,CASSPGTSSGANVLTF,TGTGCCAGCTCACCAGGGACAAGCTCTGGGGCCAACGTCCTGACTTTC
.,TRBD2,TRBJ2-3,TRBV19,CASRAGGTDTQYF,TGTGCCAGTAGGGCGGGGGGGACAGATACGCAGTATTTT
.,TRBD2,TRBJ2-3,TRBV7-2,CASSSPGGALAGYTDTQYF,TGTGCCAGCAGCTCGCCCGGGGGGGCCCTAGCGGGGTACACAGATACGCAGTATTTT
.,TRBD1,TRBJ2-7,TRBV13,CASSHGTGRSYEQYF,TGTGCCAGCAGCCACGGGACAGGGAGGTCCTACGAGCAGTACTTC
.,TRBD2,TRBJ2-1,TRBV29-1,CSVEQLAGGLRDEQFF,TGCAGCGTTGAACAACTAGCGGGGGGGCTTAGGGATGAGCAGTTCTTC
.,TRBD1,TRBJ2-6,TRBV5-4,CASSPRDRYSGANVLTF,TGTGCCAGCAGCCCCCGGGACAGATACTCTGGGGCCAACGTCCTGACTTTC
few,TRBD1,TRBJ1-5,TRBV5-4,CASSFYGQGNQPQHF,TGTGCCAGCAGCTTTTACGGACAGGGCAATCAGCCCCAGCATTTT
.,TRBD1,TRBJ2-5,TRBV4-1,CASSSGQGGETQYF,TGCGCCAGCAGCTCGGGACAGGGGGGAGAGACCCAGTACTTC
.,TRBD1,TRBJ2-5,TRBV28,CASSLFLRQGGGETQYF,TGTGCCAGCAGTTTGTTCCTCAGACAGGGGGGAGGGGAGACCCAGTACTTC
.,TRBD2,TRBJ2-1,TRBV11-3,CASSSRTSGGYNEQFF,TGTGCCAGCAGCTCCAGGACTAGCGGGGGATACAATGAGCAGTTCTTC